The next 26 T cell receptor beta chains were all read from a single sample in a study of blood T cell repertoires in COVID-19. Clones were sequenced by immunoSEQ multiplex PCR, and TCRdb holds only the in-frame ones, with some missing. The sample yields under 300,000 clones, 70% to 75% seen once. Sequencing was done on a sample of peripheral blood. The origin of the receptors is a woman aged 80 or older with acute or convalescent COVID-19.

The V gene is TRBV2, the J gene TRBJ2-7; TRBD1 is a possible D gene (5 bases). The V gene lost 5 bases and the J gene lost 3 bases, with 8 bases spanning the gap. The CDR3 extends over 12 amino acids. CDR1 and CDR2 (germline): SNHLY, FYNNEI. Here the CDR3 reads CASSLDSYEQYF. The CDR3 DNA reads as TGTGCCAGCAGTCTTGACAGCTACGAGCAGTACTTC.

The chain carries TRBV9 and TRBJ2-7, with 9 bases aligning to TRBD1. Germline values: CDR1 SGDLS, CDR2 YYNGEE. V was clipped by 3 bases and J by 5 bases; unmatched bases: 9. The CDR3 contains 15 residues. CDR3 sequence reads: CASSGPGQGSNEQYF. The CDR3, as DNA: TGTGCCAGCAGCGGCCCGGGACAGGGATCCAACGAGCAGTACTTC.

This clone was found a few times. The chain links TRBV18 to TRBJ2-7; maybe TRBD1 (6 bases). V lost 5 bases and J 7 bases, leaving 15 bases between the germline ends. Per germline, CDR1 KGHSH and CDR2 LQKENI. CDR3 size: 13 residues. The CDR3 region is CASSSGHGREQYF. The CDR3 coding sequence is TGTGCCAGCTCATCGGGACACGGTCGGGAGCAGTACTTC.

This chain links TRBV6-5 with TRBJ2-2, with D hard to call. Trimming took 4 bases from V and 6 from J, leaving 6 bases between them. CDR1 is MNHEY and CDR2 is SVGAGI in the germline V gene. The CDR3 is 12 residues long. The DNA of the CDR3 is TGTGCCAGCAGTTTCCGCGCCGGGGAGCTGTTTTTT. Translation: CASSFRAGELFF.

This clone was recorded only once. The chain is built from TRBV2 and TRBJ2-2; 8 bases map to TRBD1. The germline CDR1 and CDR2 sequences are SNHLY and FYNNEI. The length of the CDR3 is 13 residues. J was trimmed by 6 bases and V by 7 bases; bases with no gene match: 4. The CDR3 sequence is CASTGQGAGELFF. The CDR3 DNA sequence: TGTGCCAGCACCGGACAGGGTGCCGGGGAGCTGTTTTTT.

In this sample, this clone turned up a few times. The gene calls are TRBV5-5 and TRBJ2-7; 9 positions agree with TRBD2. Germline CDR1 and CDR2: SGHKS and YYEKEE (reference sequence). V lost 5 bases, J lost 3 bases, and 15 bases stayed unmatched. The CDR3 is 17 residues long. This chain's CDR3 is CASRPAILAGLNYEQYF. DNA of the CDR3: TGTGCCAGCAGACCTGCCATCCTAGCGGGGCTAAACTACGAGCAGTACTTC. Full variable domain (rest looked up from reference TRBV5-5 and TRBJ2-7): DAGVTQSPTHLIKTRGQQVTLRCSPISGHKSVSWYQQVLGQGPQFIFQYYEKEERGRGNFPDRFSARQFPNYSSELNVNALLLGDSALYLCASRPAILAGLNYEQYFGPGTRLTVT.

This rearrangement joins TRBV6-5 to TRBJ2-3; 7 bases line up with TRBD2. Germline values: CDR1 MNHEY, CDR2 SVGAGI. The V segment lost 0 bases and the J segment 3 bases; nucleotides outside the gene matches: 6. This CDR3 comprises 16 residues. The DNA of the CDR3 is TGTGCCAGCAGTTACTCGAGCGGGGTGAGGACAGATACGCAGTATTTT. Residues: CASSYSSGVRTDTQYF.

The gene calls are TRBV6-5 and TRBJ1-2; D gene uncertain. The CDR3 runs to 15 residues. Germline lookup yields CDR1 MNHEY and CDR2 SVGAGI. The germline V and J ends were trimmed by 2 bases and 0 bases, with 10 bases remaining between them. The CDR3 here is CASSYEALPNYGYTF. Written as DNA, the CDR3 is TGTGCCAGCAGTTACGAGGCACTCCCTAACTATGGCTACACCTTC.

This clone occurred a few times. V usage is TRBV11-2 and J usage is TRBJ1-3; 10 bases match TRBD1. Germline CDR1 is SGHAT and CDR2 is FQNNGV. The CDR3 totals 19 residues. The V segment lost 5 bases and the J segment 0 bases; nucleotides outside the gene matches: 13. The CDR3 DNA is TGTGCCAGCAGCCGCGCCGAACTCCGGGACAGGGGCTCTGGAAACACCATATATTTT. Translating gives CASSRAELRDRGSGNTIYF.

The CDR3 spells CASSIQQGTGELFF. The CDR3 DNA follows: TGTGCCAGCTCCATACAACAGGGGACCGGGGAGCTGTTTTTT. The chain carries TRBV18 and TRBJ2-2; 7 nucleotides match TRBD1. The CDR3 is made up of 14 amino acids. V was pared by 6 bases and J by 5 bases, with 6 bases of the junction left unmatched. Germline V CDR1 and CDR2: KGHSH, LQKENI.

The chain joins TRBV11-3 to TRBJ2-1; TRBD2 agrees at 12 bases. With 0 bases clipped from V and 8 bases from J, the junction kept 5 bases outside the gene matches. There are 16 residues in the CDR3. Germline CDR1 reads SGHNT; CDR2 reads YENEEA. CDR3: CASSLDPSGGADEQFF. CDR3 bases: TGTGCCAGCAGCTTAGACCCTAGCGGGGGGGCAGATGAGCAGTTCTTC. The full variable domain, rest sourced from reference TRBV11-3 and TRBJ2-1, is EAGVVQSPRYKIIEKKQPVAFWCNPISGHNTLYWYLQNLGQGPELLIRYENEEAVDDSQLPKDRFSAERLKGVDSTLKIQPAELGDSAVYLCASSLDPSGGADEQFFGPGTRLTVL.

The chain is built from TRBV4-3 and TRBJ1-2; 8 bases are a match to TRBD1. The length of the CDR3 is 13 residues. V lost 6 bases, J lost 8 bases, and 8 bases stayed unmatched. Germline-derived CDR1 and CDR2 are LGHNA and YSLEER. The CDR3 DNA follows: TGCGCCAGCAGAGGACAGGGAAGAGGAGGCTACACCTTC. It is translated as CASRGQGRGGYTF.

The V and J genes are TRBV7-8 and TRBJ2-2; no clear D. This CDR3 spans 16 amino acids. V was shortened by 2 bases and J by 6 bases, with 16 bases between the two germline ends. Germline V gene lookup returns CDR1 SGHVS and CDR2 FQNEAQ. For the CDR3, the DNA is TGTGCCAGCAGCTTATTTCTAGGATATTCGGCCGGGGAGCTGTTTTTT. Translated, it gives CASSLFLGYSAGELFF.

The rearrangement uses TRBV18 and TRBJ2-2, with 8 bases aligning to TRBD1. CDR1 and CDR2 from the germline V gene are KGHSH and LQKENI. With V trimmed by 4 bases and J by 0 bases, 7 bases remained unmatched. CDR3 length equals 17 residues. The CDR3 coding sequence is TGTGCCAGCTCACTCCAGGGGGCGTTCACGAACACCGGGGAGCTGTTTTTT. Amino acid sequence: CASSLQGAFTNTGELFF.

The chain carries TRBV19 and TRBJ1-5, with 7 bases lining up with TRBD1. Germline values: CDR1 LNHDA, CDR2 SQIVND (reference sequence). The junction had 14 bases not matched to a gene; V was cut back by 4 bases and J by 11 bases. CDR3 length: 15 residues. The CDR3 spells CASSTRTGGGQTQHF. The CDR3 DNA is TGTGCCAGTAGTACCAGGACAGGAGGGGGCCAAACCCAGCATTTT.

A single count supports this clone. The gene calls are TRBV7-7 and TRBJ2-1; 8 bases are shared with TRBD2. Germline V gives CDR1 SSHAT, CDR2 FNYEAQ (reference sequence). V shed 4 bases and J 5 bases; nucleotides not matched to a gene: 7. CDR3 length equals 15 residues. The CDR3 DNA reads TGTGCCAGCAGCTCCAGCGGGGGTAGTAACAATGAGCAGTTCTTC. Translation gives CASSSSGGSNNEQFF.

The chain uses TRBV6-2 or TRBV6-3 and TRBJ1-3; TRBD1 is a possible D gene (6 bases). CDR1 and CDR2 from the germline V gene are MNHEY and SVGEGT. Trimming removed 5 bases from V and 0 bases from J, with 14 bases in between. The CDR3 spans 16 residues. CDR3 sequence (DNA): TGTGCCAGCAGTCTAAAGGGGGTACACTCTGGAAACACCATATATTTT. Its translation: CASSLKGVHSGNTIYF.

The rearrangement uses TRBV4-1 and TRBJ2-5, with 8 bases aligning to TRBD1. Germline-derived CDR1 and CDR2 are MGHRA and YSYEKL. Trimming took 2 bases from V and 1 from J; bases not matched to a gene: 3. This CDR3 has 15 residues. The CDR3 sequence: CASSQLQGVQETQYF. The CDR3 DNA sequence: TGCGCCAGCAGCCAACTACAGGGGGTCCAAGAGACCCAGTACTTC.

The CDR3 reads CASSARQGAGTEAFF. The CDR3 DNA is TGTGCCAGCTCAGCCAGACAGGGGGCAGGAACTGAAGCTTTCTTT. The genes are TRBV18 and TRBJ1-1; the match to TRBD1 covers 10 bases. The CDR3 extends over 15 amino acids. Trimming removed 5 bases from V and 5 bases from J; junction bases left unmatched: 8. Germline V gene data show CDR1 as KGHSH and CDR2 as LQKENI.

This clone was seen a few times. This chain joins TRBV19 and TRBJ1-5; 7 bases fit TRBD1. CDR1 LNHDA and CDR2 SQIVND come from the germline V gene (reference sequence). The CDR3 length is 16 residues. The junction had 14 bases not matched to a gene; V was cut back by 6 bases and J by 6 bases. The CDR3 coding sequence is TGTGCCAGTAGGAGCTCCCCGTCTAGGGGGCCTCAGCCCCAGCATTTT. This codes for CASRSSPSRGPQPQHF.

The rearrangement joins TRBV19 to TRBJ2-6; tentatively, D is TRBD1 (6 bases). The CDR3 is made up of 15 amino acids. Germline assignment: CDR1 LNHDA and CDR2 SQIVND (reference sequence). The germline V and J ends were trimmed by 7 bases and 10 bases, with 20 bases remaining between them. In DNA form, the CDR3 reads TGTGCCAGTACCCCCGGACAGTTAATAAAAAACGTCCTGACTTTC. Translating gives CASTPGQLIKNVLTF. The whole variable domain, filled in from reference TRBV19 and TRBJ2-6, reads DGGITQSPKYLFRKEGQNVTLSCEQNLNHDAMYWYRQDPGQGLRLIYYSQIVNDFQKGDIAEGYSVSREKKESFPLTVTSAQKNPTAFYLCASTPGQLIKNVLTFGAGSRLTVL.

The chain is built from TRBV7-2 and TRBJ2-7; D unresolved. From germline, CDR1 is SGHTA and CDR2 FQGNSA. This CDR3 is 15 amino acids long. V lost 5 bases and J 3 bases, leaving 17 bases between the germline ends. The CDR3 loop is CASSGRGGGFYEQYF. Here the CDR3 DNA reads TGTGCCAGCAGCGGCAGAGGTGGCGGATTCTACGAGCAGTACTTC. The whole variable domain, filled in from reference TRBV7-2 and TRBJ2-7, reads GAGVSQSPSNKVTEKGKDVELRCDPISGHTALYWYRQSLGQGLEFLIYFQGNSAPDKSGLPSDRFSAERTGGSVSTLTIQRTQQEDSAVYLCASSGRGGGFYEQYFGPGTRLTVT.

The J gene is TRBJ2-3, the V gene TRBV10-3; TRBD2 matches at 13 bases. CDR3 length: 19 amino acids. Trimming took 3 bases from V and 0 from J; bases not matched to a gene: 9. From germline, CDR1 is ENHRY and CDR2 SYGVKD. The CDR3 bases are TGTGCCATCAGTGACACATCCGGGACTAGCGGGACTAGCACAGATACGCAGTATTTT. This encodes CAISDTSGTSGTSTDTQYF.

The V gene is TRBV6-5, the J gene TRBJ2-4; 9 bases are shared with TRBD1. Germline loops: CDR1 MNHEY, CDR2 SVGAGI. This CDR3 is built from 14 residues. With 2 bases clipped from V and 8 bases from J, the junction kept 4 bases outside the gene matches. The CDR3 reads CASSYRDRGDIQYF. For the CDR3, the DNA is TGTGCCAGCAGTTACAGAGACAGGGGGGACATTCAGTACTTC.

This clone occurred once. The CDR3 DNA sequence: TGTGCCAGCAGCTTGTACGGGGATGGGGAGACCCAGTACTTC. Residues: CASSLYGDGETQYF. This rearrangement joins TRBV27 to TRBJ2-5, with D perhaps matching TRBD2 (5 bases). Germline V CDR1 and CDR2: MNHEY, SMNVEV (reference sequence). The CDR3 is 14 residues long. V was clipped by 6 bases and J by 5 bases, with 16 bases between them.

This rearrangement joins TRBV19 to TRBJ1-1; D not resolved. Looked up from germline, CDR1 is LNHDA and CDR2 is SQIVND (reference sequence). The V end was cut by 4 bases, the J end by 3 bases, with 6 bases between. The CDR3 length is 12 residues. CDR3 bases: TGTGCCAGTAGTAAATCCTACACTGAAGCTTTCTTT. This translates into CASSKSYTEAFF.